This is a list of T cell receptor beta chains from one sample in a study of blood T cell repertoires in COVID-19. Generated by immunoSEQ multiplex PCR, the TCRdb table keeps only in-frame clones and is missing some. The top ten hold approximately 2.5% of the sample, which has roughly 140,000 clones, almost 90% seen once. The sample was peripheral blood. These receptors all stem from a human donor in a cohort sampled during active COVID-19. CDR3s include the opening cysteine and the closing phenylalanine or tryptophan. D genes are given only for firm matches. Size values are once, few and many counts, or a class for expanded clones, and some rows have none.

>TRBD1|NA|TRBV7-9|TRBJ1-6
CASSRQGATFYNSPLHF
TGTGCCAGCAGTCGACAGGGGGCCACCTTTTATAATTCACCCCTCCACTTT
>NA|NA|TRBV19|TRBJ1-5
CASSIRQGNQPQHF
TGTGCCAGTAGTATTAGACAGGGCAATCAGCCCCAGCATTTT
>TRBD1|NA|TRBV6-6|TRBJ1-5
CASRKGQGSEEPQHF
TGTGCCAGCAGAAAAGGACAGGGGTCAGAGGAGCCCCAGCATTTT
>NA|NA|TRBV6-2/TRBV6-3|TRBJ2-2
CASSSLRGTGELFF
TGTGCCAGCAGTTCGCTTAGGGGAACCGGGGAGCTGTTTTTT
>NA|few|TRBV7-7|TRBJ1-5
CASSLGLRVYYNQPQHF
TGTGCTAGCAGCTTAGGGCTCAGGGTTTACTACAATCAGCCCCAGCATTTT
>NA|NA|TRBV11-2|TRBJ1-5
CASSAGEGTEQPQHF
TGTGCCAGCAGCGCGGGGGAGGGGACCGAACAGCCCCAGCATTTT
>TRBD1|NA|TRBV7-2|TRBJ1-4
CASSQTGAQEKLFF
TGTGCCAGCAGCCAGACAGGGGCCCAGGAGAAACTGTTTTTT
>TRBD1|NA|TRBV11-3|TRBJ1-1
CASSLTGRTEAFF
TGTGCCAGCAGCCTGACAGGGAGGACTGAAGCTTTCTTT
>TRBD1|NA|TRBV19|TRBJ2-7
CASRKGTGGEYEQYF
TGTGCCAGTAGAAAAGGGACAGGGGGCGAATACGAGCAGTACTTC
>TRBD2|NA|TRBV28|TRBJ2-7
CASTGAGVIDYEQYF
TGTGCCAGCACCGGAGCGGGAGTAATAGACTACGAGCAGTACTTC
>NA|NA|TRBV2|TRBJ2-1
CASSEGRRSYNEQFF
TGTGCCAGCAGTGAAGGCAGGCGCTCCTACAATGAGCAGTTCTTC
>NA|NA|TRBV3-1/TRBV3-2|TRBJ2-5
CASSRQTGRETQYF
TGTGCCAGCAGCCGGCAGACAGGGAGGGAGACCCAGTACTTC
>NA|NA|TRBV7-8|TRBJ2-3
CASSFRGNTQYF
TGTGCCAGCAGCTTCAGGGGCAATACGCAGTATTTT
>NA|NA|TRBV6-2/TRBV6-3|TRBJ2-7
CASSPTPYEQYF
TGTGCCAGCAGCCCGACACCATACGAGCAGTACTTC
>TRBD2|NA|TRBV5-1|TRBJ2-1
CASSRGLAGENEQFF
TGCGCCAGCAGCCGGGGACTAGCGGGAGAAAATGAGCAGTTCTTC
>NA|NA|TRBV19|TRBJ1-6
CATSFGSYNSPLHF
TGTGCCACCTCTTTCGGGTCCTATAATTCACCCCTCCACTTT
>TRBD1|NA|TRBV7-3|TRBJ1-6
CASSRTGADSPLHF
TGTGCCAGCAGCAGGACAGGGGCAGATTCACCCCTCCACTTT
>TRBD1|NA|TRBV30|TRBJ1-1
CAWSGQGDIGAFF
TGTGCCTGGAGCGGACAGGGGGATATAGGAGCTTTCTTT
>TRBD1|NA|TRBV19|TRBJ2-7
CASSRDRRGEQYF
TGTGCCAGTAGTCGGGACAGGAGGGGCGAGCAGTACTTC
>NA|few|TRBV7-3|TRBJ2-1
CASSFGQGGYNEQFF
TGTGCCAGCAGCTTTGGGCAGGGTGGGTACAATGAGCAGTTCTTC
>NA|NA|TRBV7-8|TRBJ1-6
CASSPPQGYNSPLHF
TGTGCCAGCAGCCCCCCCCAGGGCTATAATTCACCCCTCCACTTT
>NA|NA|TRBV5-1|TRBJ2-7
CASSESGASEQYF
TGCGCCAGCAGCGAGTCAGGGGCGAGCGAGCAGTACTTC
>TRBD2|once|TRBV3-1/TRBV3-2|TRBJ2-1
CASSQAGTSGSYNEQFF
TGTGCCAGCAGCCAGGCCGGGACTAGCGGGAGTTACAATGAGCAGTTCTTC
>NA|NA|TRBV6-6|TRBJ1-1
CASSPTIRRAEAFF
TGTGCCAGCAGCCCAACGATCCGGAGGGCTGAAGCTTTCTTT
>NA|NA|TRBV4-2|TRBJ2-7
CASSQSRTAPPYEQYF
TGTGCCAGCAGCCAAAGCAGGACAGCCCCCCCATACGAGCAGTACTTC
>TRBD1|NA|TRBV4-1|TRBJ2-3
CASSLGQGLVDTQYF
TGCGCCAGCAGCCTGGGACAGGGGTTAGTAGATACGCAGTATTTT
>TRBD2|NA|TRBV9|TRBJ2-5
CASSVTSGGAGTQYF
TGTGCCAGCAGCGTGACTAGCGGGGGGGCCGGGACCCAGTACTTC
>TRBD1|NA|TRBV7-6|TRBJ2-7
CASSLTLSGTGGYEQYF
TGTGCCAGCAGCTTAACCCTTTCCGGGACAGGGGGATACGAGCAGTACTTC
>TRBD1|NA|TRBV5-8|TRBJ2-3
CASSPGQGILDTQYF
TGTGCCAGCAGCCCCGGACAGGGAATTTTAGATACGCAGTATTTT
>TRBD2|NA|TRBV9|TRBJ2-1
CASSPGLAGGLSYNEQFF
TGTGCCAGCAGCCCGGGACTAGCGGGAGGACTATCCTACAATGAGCAGTTCTTC
>NA|NA|TRBV9|TRBJ2-6
CASSATGTGANVLTF
TGTGCCAGCAGCGCAACAGGGACTGGGGCCAACGTCCTGACTTTC
>TRBD2|once|TRBV9|TRBJ2-1
CASSVGGRRDNEQFF
TGTGCCAGCAGCGTAGGCGGGAGAAGGGATAATGAGCAGTTCTTC
>NA|NA|TRBV12-3/TRBV12-4|TRBJ1-2
CASTGVNYGYTF
TGTGCCAGCACGGGAGTGAACTATGGCTACACCTTC
>TRBD1|NA|TRBV24-1|TRBJ2-7
CATSDPTGTYEQYF
TGTGCCACCAGTGATCCGACAGGGACCTACGAGCAGTACTTC
>NA|NA|TRBV6-6|TRBJ2-2
CASIFTYAGSGELFF
TGTGCCAGCATTTTCACGTACGCAGGGTCCGGGGAGCTGTTTTTT
>TRBD1|once|TRBV4-3|TRBJ1-1
CASSRRDRSTEAFF
TGCGCCAGCAGCCGCAGGGACAGAAGCACTGAAGCTTTCTTT
>TRBD1|NA|TRBV6-2/TRBV6-3|TRBJ2-1
CASSYLQGSSYNEQFF
TGTGCCAGCAGTTATTTACAGGGGAGCTCCTACAATGAGCAGTTCTTC
>TRBD1|NA|TRBV11-2|TRBJ1-1
CASSPTGADTEAFF
TGTGCCAGCAGCCCTACAGGGGCGGACACTGAAGCTTTCTTT